These 30 T cell receptor beta chains originate from one sample sequenced in a study of CXCR3-negative and CXCR3-positive naive CD8 T cells (dated by TCRdb to about 2019). Sequencing instrument: NextSeq 550. The Human TCR Profiling Kit (MiLaboratory) was used to prepare UMI-labeled 5' RACE TRB cDNA libraries. TCRdb reprocessed the sequencing reads and holds a single record per CDR3 protein sequence, with no DNA. The table held for this sample gives some 130,000 distinct CDR3 sequences. The top ten clonotypes cover 0.25% to 0.35% of the sample. Sequenced: naive CXCR3- CD8+ T cells from blood. The sample's cell subset or site label is to be understood as: CD45RO-CCR7+CD27+CD95- naive CD8+ T cells lacking CXCR3 (TNR3-). The receptors stem from a human donor in good health. Some clones in this sample may be carry-over from other donors' samples.

The rearrangement uses TRBV10-3 and TRBJ2-7; TCRdb outputs TRBD2, but without DNA this stays unchecked. The germline gives CDR1 ENHRY, CDR2 SYGVKD. This CDR3 contains 13 residues. The CDR3 sequence: CATSAAYSYEQYF.

The chain combines TRBV7-9 with TRBJ2-3; the TCRdb D gene call, TRBD1, has no DNA to confirm it. CDR3 size: 15 residues. CDR1 and CDR2 (germline): SEHNR, FQNEAQ (reference sequence). CDR3 sequence reads: CASSNGLQGTDTQYF. The full variable domain, its missing parts supplied by reference TRBV7-9 and TRBJ2-3, is DTGVSQNPRHKITKRGQNVTFRCDPISEHNRLYWYRQTLGQGPEFLTYFQNEAQLEKSRLLSDRFSAERPKGSFSTLEIQRTEQGDSAMYLCASSNGLQGTDTQYFGPGTRLTVL.

The CDR3: CASSSAPGTGGFLETQYF. The chain combines TRBV7-6 with TRBJ2-5; TCRdb calls TRBD1, which cannot be checked without DNA. The CDR3 spans 18 residues. Germline V CDR1 and CDR2: SGHVS, FNYEAQ.

The J gene is TRBJ2-1, the V gene TRBV29-1. The CDR3 consists of 14 residues. CDR1 is SQVTM, CDR2 ANQGSEA, per germline. The CDR3 sequence: CSVESGVVLNEQFF.

The chain uses TRBV13 and TRBJ2-1; no DNA is available, so the TRBD1 call from TCRdb remains unchecked. The CDR3 loop spans 15 amino acids. Per germline, CDR1 PRHDT and CDR2 FYEKMQ (reference sequence). CDR3 amino acids: CASSLVQGAFNEQFF.

This chain's CDR3 is CASRAPGLGFETQYF. V usage is TRBV6-1 and J usage is TRBJ2-5; the D call of TRBD2 rests on TCRdb alone, since no DNA is present to check it. The length of the CDR3 is 15 residues. From germline, CDR1 is MNHNS and CDR2 SASEGT.

The rearrangement joins TRBV4-1 to TRBJ2-1. The germline gives CDR1 MGHRA, CDR2 YSYEKL. The CDR3 loop spans 12 amino acids. The CDR3 here is CASSQADNEQFF.

V is TRBV5-1 and J is TRBJ2-1. CDR1 and CDR2 (germline): SGHRS, YFSETQ. The CDR3 totals 12 residues. CDR3 sequence: CASSLGKNEQFF.

J is TRBJ2-1 and V is TRBV29-1; no DNA is available, so the TRBD2 call from TCRdb remains unchecked. In germline, CDR1 is SQVTM, CDR2 ANQGSEA. The CDR3 runs 13 residues. The CDR3 sequence is CSVRSPPYNEQFF.

The genes are TRBV6-6 and TRBJ2-3; the D gene TCRdb calls, TRBD1, cannot be checked with no DNA. The germline V gene has CDR1 MNHNY and CDR2 SVGAGI (reference sequence). This CDR3 has 15 amino acids. The chain's CDR3 is CASSYTSGGTDTQYF.

The CDR3 protein is CASSFTLTSGTGGRYEQFF. The rearrangement joins TRBV5-1 to TRBJ2-1; the D call from TCRdb, TRBD1, cannot be confirmed without DNA. The length of the CDR3 is 19 residues. In germline, CDR1 is SGHRS, CDR2 YFSETQ.

The V gene is TRBV7-3, the J gene TRBJ2-5; TCRdb outputs TRBD2, but without DNA this stays unchecked. CDR3 length: 14 amino acids. Per germline, CDR1 SGHTA and CDR2 FQGTGA. CDR3 sequence reads: CASSSSGSVETQYF.

This chain connects TRBV29-1 to TRBJ1-1; the TCRdb D gene call, TRBD1, has no DNA to confirm it. Germline loops: CDR1 SQVTM, CDR2 ANQGSEA. This CDR3 is built from 13 residues. The CDR3 loop reads CSGGGVFGTEAFF.

This CDR3 reads CASSSTSGGTGELFF. The V gene is TRBV7-8, the J gene TRBJ2-2; with no DNA, the TCRdb D assignment of TRBD2 cannot be verified. Germline CDR1 is SGHVS and CDR2 is FQNEAQ. The CDR3 extends over 15 amino acids.

The chain couples TRBV27 to TRBJ1-1. Germline CDR1 reads MNHEY; CDR2 reads SMNVEV (reference sequence). The CDR3 is 17 residues long. The CDR3: CAGSLFPLGALNTEAFF.

The chain's CDR3 is CASSHQTWDLPDTQYF. The chain has TRBV6-2 or TRBV6-3 and TRBJ2-3; as DNA is missing, the TRBD2 call by TCRdb cannot be tested. The CDR3 length is 16 residues. Germline CDR1 is MNHEY and CDR2 is SVGEGT.

The J gene is TRBJ2-3, the V gene TRBV10-3. This CDR3 is 14 amino acids long. Germline values: CDR1 ENHRY, CDR2 SYGVKD. CDR3 sequence reads: CAIREAFITDTQYF.

The chain links TRBV12-3 or TRBV12-4 to TRBJ2-3; the D call from TCRdb, TRBD1, cannot be confirmed without DNA. CDR3 size: 18 residues. The CDR3 sequence: CASSFLGDPLSSTDTQYF.

The chain carries TRBV7-9 and TRBJ2-7; TCRdb reports TRBD2, a call that lacks DNA to check it against. Germline-derived CDR1 and CDR2 are SEHNR and FQNEAQ (reference sequence). The CDR3 has 17 residues. Here the CDR3 reads CASSLALGTSGSYEQYF.

The CDR3 reads CASSLWEWETQYF. V usage is TRBV7-2 and J usage is TRBJ2-5; TCRdb selects TRBD2, and the lack of DNA leaves this call unchecked. The CDR3 covers 13 residues. CDR1 SGHTA and CDR2 FQGNSA come from the germline V gene.

The chain has TRBV5-1 and TRBJ2-7; TCRdb indicates TRBD1, and absent DNA this call remains unverified. The germline V gene encodes CDR1 SGHRS and CDR2 YFSETQ. The CDR3 totals 15 residues. The CDR3 is CASSAGGGPGYEQYF.

The chain combines TRBV4-1 with TRBJ2-1. The length of the CDR3 is 16 residues. CDR1 is MGHRA, CDR2 YSYEKL, per germline. The CDR3 loop reads CASSQVGQSSYNEQFF.

V and J are TRBV7-6 and TRBJ2-1; absent DNA, TCRdb's TRBD1 call cannot be checked. The CDR3 is 17 amino acids. The germline V gene has CDR1 SGHVS and CDR2 FNYEAQ. CDR3 protein: CASSLAIAGTKHNEQFF.

The rearrangement uses TRBV6-2 or TRBV6-3 and TRBJ1-1. Germline V gene lookup returns CDR1 MNHEY and CDR2 SVGEGT. The CDR3 length is 12 residues. The CDR3 loop reads CASSYANTEAFF.

The genes are TRBV5-1 and TRBJ2-7. The germline CDR1 and CDR2 sequences are SGHRS and YFSETQ. The CDR3 totals 14 residues. The CDR3 loop reads CASSLGMGTYEQYF.

This chain links TRBV5-4 with TRBJ2-1; as DNA is missing, the TRBD1 call by TCRdb cannot be tested. Looked up from germline, CDR1 is SGHNT and CDR2 is YYREEE (reference sequence). The CDR3 runs 14 residues. CDR3 region: CASSPRDRNNEQFF.

The chain carries TRBV7-9 and TRBJ2-7; the D call of TRBD2 rests on TCRdb alone, since no DNA is present to check it. CDR3 length: 16 amino acids. Per the germline V gene, CDR1 is SEHNR and CDR2 is FQNEAQ (reference sequence). CDR3 amino acids: CASSPPLAGGPREQYF.

The J gene is TRBJ2-7, the V gene TRBV5-1. This CDR3 region has 16 residues. Germline loops: CDR1 SGHRS, CDR2 YFSETQ. CDR3 amino acids: CASSWGLVRDPLEQYF.

The chain uses TRBV7-2 and TRBJ2-7; without DNA, the TCRdb call of TRBD2 cannot be checked. The CDR3 extends over 17 amino acids. CDR1 and CDR2 from the germline V gene are SGHTA and FQGNSA. CDR3 sequence reads: CASSLASYGGGIYEQYF.

The chain joins TRBV4-3 to TRBJ2-2; there is no DNA to check the TCRdb D call of TRBD1. Germline values: CDR1 LGHNA, CDR2 YSLEER. CDR3 length: 17 amino acids. The CDR3 region is CASSQEPTGGDTGELFF.